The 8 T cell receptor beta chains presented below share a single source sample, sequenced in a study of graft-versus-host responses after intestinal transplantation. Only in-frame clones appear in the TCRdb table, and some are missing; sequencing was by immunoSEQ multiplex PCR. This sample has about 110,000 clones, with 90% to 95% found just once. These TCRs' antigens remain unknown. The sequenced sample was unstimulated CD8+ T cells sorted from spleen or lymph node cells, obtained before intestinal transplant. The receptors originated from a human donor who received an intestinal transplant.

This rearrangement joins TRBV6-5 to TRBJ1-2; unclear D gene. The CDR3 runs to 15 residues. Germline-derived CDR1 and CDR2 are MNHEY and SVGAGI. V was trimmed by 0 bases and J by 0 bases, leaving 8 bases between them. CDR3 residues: CASSYSADPNYGYTF. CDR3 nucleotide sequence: TGTGCCAGCAGTTACTCGGCAGATCCTAACTATGGCTACACCTTC.

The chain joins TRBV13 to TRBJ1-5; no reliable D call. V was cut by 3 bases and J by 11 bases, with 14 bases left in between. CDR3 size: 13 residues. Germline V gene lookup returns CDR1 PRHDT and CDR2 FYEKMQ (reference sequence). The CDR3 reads CASSLGSRGAQHF. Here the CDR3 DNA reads TGTGCCAGCAGCTTGGGGTCCCGAGGAGCCCAGCATTTT.

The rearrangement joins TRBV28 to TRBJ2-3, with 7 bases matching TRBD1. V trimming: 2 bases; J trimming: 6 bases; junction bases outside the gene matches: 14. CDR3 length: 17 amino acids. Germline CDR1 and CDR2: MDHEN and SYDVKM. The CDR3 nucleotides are TGTGCCAGCAGTTTAGGGGTACCGGGGCAGGGGGTGGATACGCAGTATTTT. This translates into CASSLGVPGQGVDTQYF.

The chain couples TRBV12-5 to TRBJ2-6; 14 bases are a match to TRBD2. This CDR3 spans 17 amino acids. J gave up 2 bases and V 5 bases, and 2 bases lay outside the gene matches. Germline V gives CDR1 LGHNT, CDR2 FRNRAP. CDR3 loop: CASGPGLAGAGANVLTF. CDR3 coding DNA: TGTGCTAGTGGTCCGGGACTAGCGGGAGCTGGGGCCAACGTCCTGACTTTC.

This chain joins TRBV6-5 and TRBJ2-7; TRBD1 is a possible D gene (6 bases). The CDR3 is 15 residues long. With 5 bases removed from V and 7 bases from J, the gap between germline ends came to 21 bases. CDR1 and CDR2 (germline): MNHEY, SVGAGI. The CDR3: CASSTATGSFGEQYF. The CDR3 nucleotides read TGTGCCAGCAGTACGGCGACAGGATCCTTTGGGGAGCAGTACTTC.

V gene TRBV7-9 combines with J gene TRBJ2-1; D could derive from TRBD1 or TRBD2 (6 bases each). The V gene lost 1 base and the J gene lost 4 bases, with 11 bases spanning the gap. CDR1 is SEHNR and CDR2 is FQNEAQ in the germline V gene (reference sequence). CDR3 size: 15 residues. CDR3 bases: TGTGCCAGCAGCTTAGAGACGGGGGCATACAATGAGCAGTTCTTC. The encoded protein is CASSLETGAYNEQFF.

The CDR3 loop reads CASSYSTSGETQYF. The CDR3 nucleotides read TGTGCCAGCAGTTACTCTACTAGCGGAGAGACCCAGTACTTC. This chain connects TRBV6-5 to TRBJ2-5, with 8 bases aligning to TRBD2. V shed 0 bases, J shed 4 bases, and the junction held 1 base outside the gene matches. The length of the CDR3 is 14 residues. The germline gives CDR1 MNHEY, CDR2 SVGAGI.

DNA for the CDR3: TGTGCCAGCAGAGTCAGGGGGCTTGGCACTGAAGCTTTCTTT. Translation gives CASRVRGLGTEAFF. The gene calls are TRBV28 and TRBJ1-1; TRBD1 matches 8 bases. The V segment lost 6 bases and the J segment 4 bases; nucleotides outside the gene matches: 7. The CDR3 is 14 residues long. Germline CDR1 MDHEN, CDR2 SYDVKM.